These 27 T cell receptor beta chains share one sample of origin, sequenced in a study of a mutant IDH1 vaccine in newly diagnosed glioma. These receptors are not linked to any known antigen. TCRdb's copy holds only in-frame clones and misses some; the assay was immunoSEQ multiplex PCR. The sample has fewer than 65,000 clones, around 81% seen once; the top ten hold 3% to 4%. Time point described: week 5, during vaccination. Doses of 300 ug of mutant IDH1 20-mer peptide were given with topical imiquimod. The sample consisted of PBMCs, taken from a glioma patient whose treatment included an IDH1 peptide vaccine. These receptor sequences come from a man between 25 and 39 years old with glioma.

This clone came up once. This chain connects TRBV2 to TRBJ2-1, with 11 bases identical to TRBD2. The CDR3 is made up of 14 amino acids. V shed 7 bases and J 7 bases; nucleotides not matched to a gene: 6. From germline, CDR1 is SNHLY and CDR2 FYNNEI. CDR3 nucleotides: TGTGCCAGCACCCCGGGACTAGCGGCGAATGAGCAGTTCTTC. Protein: CASTPGLAANEQFF.

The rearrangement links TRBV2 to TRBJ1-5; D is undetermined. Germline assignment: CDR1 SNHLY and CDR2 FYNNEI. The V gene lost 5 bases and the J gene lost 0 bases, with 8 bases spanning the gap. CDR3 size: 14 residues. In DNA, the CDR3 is TGTGCCAGCAGTTACAGATATAGCAATCAGCCCCAGCATTTT. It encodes CASSYRYSNQPQHF.

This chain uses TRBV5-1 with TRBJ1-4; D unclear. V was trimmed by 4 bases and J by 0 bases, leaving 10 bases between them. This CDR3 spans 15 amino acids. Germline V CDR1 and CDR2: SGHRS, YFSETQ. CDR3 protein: CASSRLGATNEKLFF. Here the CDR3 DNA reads TGCGCCAGCAGCCGGCTGGGCGCAACTAATGAAAAACTGTTTTTT.

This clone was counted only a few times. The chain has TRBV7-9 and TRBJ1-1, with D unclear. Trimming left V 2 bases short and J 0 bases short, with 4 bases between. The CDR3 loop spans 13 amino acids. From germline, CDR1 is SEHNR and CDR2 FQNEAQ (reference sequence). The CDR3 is CASSLQLNTEAFF. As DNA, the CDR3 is TGTGCCAGCAGCTTACAGCTGAACACTGAAGCTTTCTTT.

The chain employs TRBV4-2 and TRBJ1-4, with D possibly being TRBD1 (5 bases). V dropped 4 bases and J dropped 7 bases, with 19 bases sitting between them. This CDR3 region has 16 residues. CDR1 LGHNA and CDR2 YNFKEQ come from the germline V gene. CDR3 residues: CASSPGVNSGREKLFF. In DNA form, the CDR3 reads TGTGCCAGCAGCCCAGGAGTCAACTCAGGGCGTGAAAAACTGTTTTTT.

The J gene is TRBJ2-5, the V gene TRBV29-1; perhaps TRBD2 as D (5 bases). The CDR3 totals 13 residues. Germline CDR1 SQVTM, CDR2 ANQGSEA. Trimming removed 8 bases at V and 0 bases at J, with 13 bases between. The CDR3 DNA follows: TGCAGCTCAAACGGAGGACACCAAGAGACCCAGTACTTC. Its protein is CSSNGGHQETQYF.

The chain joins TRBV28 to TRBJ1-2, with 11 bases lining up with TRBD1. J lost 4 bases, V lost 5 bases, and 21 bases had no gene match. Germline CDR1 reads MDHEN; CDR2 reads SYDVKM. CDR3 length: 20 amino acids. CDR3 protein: CASSQGQGARLLARRYGYTF. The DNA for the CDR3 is TGTGCCAGCAGTCAAGGACAGGGGGCGCGGCTGCTTGCTCGGCGCTATGGCTACACCTTC.

The CDR3 coding sequence is TGTGCCAGCAGCGCTACCGAGACCGGGACAGCCAACAACGTCGATAATTCACCCCTCCACTTT. Its protein is CASSATETGTANNVDNSPLHF. This chain connects TRBV9 to TRBJ1-6; 7 nucleotides line up with TRBD1. In germline, CDR1 is SGDLS, CDR2 YYNGEE. With V trimmed by 3 bases and J by 5 bases, 23 bases remained unmatched. There are 21 residues in the CDR3.

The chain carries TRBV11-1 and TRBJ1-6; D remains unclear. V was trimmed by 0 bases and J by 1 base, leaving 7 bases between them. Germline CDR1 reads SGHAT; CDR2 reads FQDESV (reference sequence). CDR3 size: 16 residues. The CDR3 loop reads CASSLAPRSYNSPLHF. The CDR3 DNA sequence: TGTGCCAGCAGCTTAGCCCCGAGGTCCTATAATTCACCCCTCCACTTT.

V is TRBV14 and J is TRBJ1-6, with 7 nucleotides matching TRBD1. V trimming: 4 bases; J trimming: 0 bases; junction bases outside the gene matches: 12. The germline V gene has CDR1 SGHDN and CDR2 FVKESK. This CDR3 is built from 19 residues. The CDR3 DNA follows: TGTGCCAGCAGCCCCCAAAAGACAGGGTCGAGCTCCTATAATTCACCCCTCCACTTT. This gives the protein CASSPQKTGSSSYNSPLHF.

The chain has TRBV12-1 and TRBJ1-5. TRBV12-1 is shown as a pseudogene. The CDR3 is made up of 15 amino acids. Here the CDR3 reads CASSRVTYSNQPQHF. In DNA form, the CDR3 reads TGTGCCAGCAGCCGCGTCACCTATAGCAATCAGCCCCAGCATTTT.

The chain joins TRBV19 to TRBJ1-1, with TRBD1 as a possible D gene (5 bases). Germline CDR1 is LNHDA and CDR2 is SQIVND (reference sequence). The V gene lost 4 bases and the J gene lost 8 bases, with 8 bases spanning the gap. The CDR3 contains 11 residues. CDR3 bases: TGTGCCAGTAGTACAGGGACCGAAGCTTTCTTT. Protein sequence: CASSTGTEAFF. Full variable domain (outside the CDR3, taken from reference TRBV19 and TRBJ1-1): DGGITQSPKYLFRKEGQNVTLSCEQNLNHDAMYWYRQDPGQGLRLIYYSQIVNDFQKGDIAEGYSVSREKKESFPLTVTSAQKNPTAFYLCASSTGTEAFFGQGTRLTVV.

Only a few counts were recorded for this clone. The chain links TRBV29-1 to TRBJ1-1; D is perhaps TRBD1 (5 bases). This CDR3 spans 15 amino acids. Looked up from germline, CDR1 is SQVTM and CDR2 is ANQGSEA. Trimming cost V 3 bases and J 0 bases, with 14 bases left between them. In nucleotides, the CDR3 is TGCAGCGTTGATAGTATCGAGGGACTGAACACTGAAGCTTTCTTT. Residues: CSVDSIEGLNTEAFF.

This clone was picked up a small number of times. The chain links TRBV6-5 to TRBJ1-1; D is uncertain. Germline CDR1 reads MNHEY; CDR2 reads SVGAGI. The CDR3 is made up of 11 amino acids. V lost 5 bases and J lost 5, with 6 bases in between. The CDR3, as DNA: TGTGCCAGCAGTAGTGGGACTGAAGCTTTCTTT. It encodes CASSSGTEAFF.

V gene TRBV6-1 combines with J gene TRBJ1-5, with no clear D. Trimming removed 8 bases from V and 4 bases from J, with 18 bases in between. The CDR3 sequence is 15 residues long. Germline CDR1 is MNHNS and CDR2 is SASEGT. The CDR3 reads CASDLLGLRNQPQHF. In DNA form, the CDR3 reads TGTGCCAGCGATTTACTGGGGTTGAGAAATCAGCCCCAGCATTTT.

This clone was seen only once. The CDR3 DNA is TGCGCCAGCGAAGGTCCAGATACGCAGTATTTT. The encoded protein is CASEGPDTQYF. The rearrangement links TRBV10-2 to TRBJ2-3, with no clear D. The CDR3 length is 11 residues. CDR1 is WSHSY, CDR2 SAAADI, per germline. Trimming removed 8 bases from V and 4 bases from J, with 7 bases in between.

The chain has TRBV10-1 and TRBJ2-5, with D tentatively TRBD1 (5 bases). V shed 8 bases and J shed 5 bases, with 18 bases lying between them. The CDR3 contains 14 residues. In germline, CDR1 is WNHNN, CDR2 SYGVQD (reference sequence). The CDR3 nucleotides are TGCGCCAGCGGACGCGACAGACTTGGGGAGACCCAGTACTTC. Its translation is CASGRDRLGETQYF.

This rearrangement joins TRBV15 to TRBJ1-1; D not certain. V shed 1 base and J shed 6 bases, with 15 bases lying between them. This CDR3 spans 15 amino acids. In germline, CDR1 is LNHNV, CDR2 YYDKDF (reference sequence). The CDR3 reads CATSRGPLRRAEAFF. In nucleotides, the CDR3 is TGTGCCACCAGCAGAGGACCGCTCAGAAGAGCTGAAGCTTTCTTT.

In nucleotides, the CDR3 is TGTGCCAGCAGTTCACGACTAGCGGGGTACTACGAGCAGTACTTC. Encoded protein: CASSSRLAGYYEQYF. The J gene is TRBJ2-7, the V gene TRBV27; TRBD2 matches 11 bases. Trimming at V came to 4 bases and at J to 3 bases, leaving 5 bases not matched to a gene. The CDR3 sequence is 15 residues long. Per the germline V gene, CDR1 is MNHEY and CDR2 is SMNVEV (reference sequence).

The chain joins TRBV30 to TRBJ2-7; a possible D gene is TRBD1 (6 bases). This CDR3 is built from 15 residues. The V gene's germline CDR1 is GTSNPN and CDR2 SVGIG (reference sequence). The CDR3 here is CALEGDDVLSYEQYF. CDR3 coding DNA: TGTGCACTTGAGGGGGACGATGTGTTATCCTACGAGCAGTACTTC.

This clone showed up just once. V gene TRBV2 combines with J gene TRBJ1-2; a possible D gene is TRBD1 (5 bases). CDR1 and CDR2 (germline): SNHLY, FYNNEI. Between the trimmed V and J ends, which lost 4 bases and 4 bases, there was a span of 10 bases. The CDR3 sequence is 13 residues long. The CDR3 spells CASSGGRGYGYTF. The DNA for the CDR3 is TGTGCCAGCAGTGGGGGGAGGGGCTATGGCTACACCTTC. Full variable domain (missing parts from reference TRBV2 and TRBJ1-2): EPEVTQTPSHQVTQMGQEVILRCVPISNHLYFYWYRQILGQKVEFLVSFYNNEISEKSEIFDDQFSVERPDGSNFTLKIRSTKLEDSAMYFCASSGGRGYGYTFGSGTRLTVV.

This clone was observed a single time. CDR3 in DNA: TGTGCCAGCAGCGGAAACAGGGGTAATTCACCCCTCCACTTT. It encodes CASSGNRGNSPLHF. The V call is TRBV9, the J call TRBJ1-6, with 7 bases identical to TRBD1. CDR3 length: 14 amino acids. V lost 3 bases to trimming and J lost 6 bases; unmatched junction nucleotides: 3. CDR1 is SGDLS, CDR2 YYNGEE, per germline.

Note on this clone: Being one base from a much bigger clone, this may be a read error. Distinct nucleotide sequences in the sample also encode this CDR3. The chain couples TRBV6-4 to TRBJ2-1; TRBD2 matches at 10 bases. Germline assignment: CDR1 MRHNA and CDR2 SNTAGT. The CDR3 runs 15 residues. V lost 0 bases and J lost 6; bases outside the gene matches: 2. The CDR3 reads CASSDSSGGANEQFF. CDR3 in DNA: TGTGCCAGCAGTGACTCGAGCGGGGGGGCCAATGAGCAGTTCTTC.

Here the CDR3 reads CASTPGTQNTSPLHF. The CDR3 coding sequence is TGTGCCAGCACTCCCGGGACCCAAAATACTTCACCCCTCCACTTT. This chain connects TRBV2 to TRBJ1-6, with D maybe TRBD1 (5 bases). Germline V CDR1 and CDR2: SNHLY, FYNNEI. The CDR3 length is 15 residues. V was clipped by 7 bases and J by 9 bases, with 19 bases between them.

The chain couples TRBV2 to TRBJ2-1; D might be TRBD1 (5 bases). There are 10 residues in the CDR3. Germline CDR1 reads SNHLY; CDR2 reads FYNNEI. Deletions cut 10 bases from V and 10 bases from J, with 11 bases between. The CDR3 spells CATSGQEQFF. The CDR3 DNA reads TGTGCCACTTCAGGGCAGGAGCAGTTCTTC.

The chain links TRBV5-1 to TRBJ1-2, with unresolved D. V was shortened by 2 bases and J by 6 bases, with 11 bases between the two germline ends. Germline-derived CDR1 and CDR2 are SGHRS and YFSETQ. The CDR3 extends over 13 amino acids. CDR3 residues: CASSFPDLHGYTF. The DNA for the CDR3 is TGCGCCAGCAGCTTCCCAGATCTTCATGGCTACACCTTC.

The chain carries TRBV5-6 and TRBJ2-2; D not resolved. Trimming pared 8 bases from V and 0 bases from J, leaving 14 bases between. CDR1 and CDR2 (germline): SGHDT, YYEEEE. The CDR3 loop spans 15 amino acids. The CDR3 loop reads CASRGPESNTGELFF. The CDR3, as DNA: TGTGCCAGTCGAGGTCCGGAGTCGAACACCGGGGAGCTGTTTTTT.